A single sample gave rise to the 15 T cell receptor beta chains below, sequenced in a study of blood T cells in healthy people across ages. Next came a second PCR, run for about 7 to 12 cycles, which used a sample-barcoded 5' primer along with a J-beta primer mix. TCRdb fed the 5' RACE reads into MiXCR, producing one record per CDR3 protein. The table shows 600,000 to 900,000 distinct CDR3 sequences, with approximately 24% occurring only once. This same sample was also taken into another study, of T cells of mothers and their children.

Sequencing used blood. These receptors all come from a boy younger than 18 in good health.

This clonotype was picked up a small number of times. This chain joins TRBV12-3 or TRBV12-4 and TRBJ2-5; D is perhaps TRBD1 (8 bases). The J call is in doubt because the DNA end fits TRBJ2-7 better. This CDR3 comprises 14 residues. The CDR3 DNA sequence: TGTGCCAGCAGACCACAGGGGGGGGCGTACGAGCAGTACTTC. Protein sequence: CASRPQGGAYEQYF.

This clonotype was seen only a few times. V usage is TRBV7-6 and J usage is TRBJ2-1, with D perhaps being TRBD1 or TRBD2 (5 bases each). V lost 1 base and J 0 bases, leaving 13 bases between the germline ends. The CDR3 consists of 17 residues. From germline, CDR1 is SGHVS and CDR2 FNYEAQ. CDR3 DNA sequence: TGTGCCAGCAGCTTAGTATTCGGGGCAGACTCCTACAATGAGCAGTTCTTC. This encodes CASSLVFGADSYNEQFF.

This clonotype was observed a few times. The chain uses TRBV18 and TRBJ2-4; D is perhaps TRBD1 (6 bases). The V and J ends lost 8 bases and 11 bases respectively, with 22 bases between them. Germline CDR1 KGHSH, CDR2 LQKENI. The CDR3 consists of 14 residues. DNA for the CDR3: TGTGCCAGCCATATTGCAGGGGCCACCGAATTTCAGTACTTC. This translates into CASHIAGATEFQYF.

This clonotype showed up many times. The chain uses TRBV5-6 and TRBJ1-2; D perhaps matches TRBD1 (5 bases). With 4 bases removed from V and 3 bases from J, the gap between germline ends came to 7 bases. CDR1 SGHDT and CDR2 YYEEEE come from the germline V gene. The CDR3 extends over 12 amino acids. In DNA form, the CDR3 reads TGTGCCAGCAGCCCGGGGGACTATGGCTACACCTTC. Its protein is CASSPGDYGYTF.

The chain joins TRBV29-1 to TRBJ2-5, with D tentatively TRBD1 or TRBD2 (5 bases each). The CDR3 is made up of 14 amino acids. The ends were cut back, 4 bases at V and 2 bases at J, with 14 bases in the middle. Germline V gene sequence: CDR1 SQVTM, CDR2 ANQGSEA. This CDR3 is CSVGWAGTQETQYF. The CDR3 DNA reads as TGCAGCGTTGGGTGGGCCGGGACGCAAGAGACCCAGTACTTC.

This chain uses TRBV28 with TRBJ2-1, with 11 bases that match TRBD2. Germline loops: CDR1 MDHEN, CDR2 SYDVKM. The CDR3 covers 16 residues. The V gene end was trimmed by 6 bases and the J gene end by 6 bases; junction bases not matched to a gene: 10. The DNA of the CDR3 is TGTGCCAGCAGCCGCGGTAGCGGGGGGGCCAGCAATGAGCAGTTCTTC. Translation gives CASSRGSGGASNEQFF. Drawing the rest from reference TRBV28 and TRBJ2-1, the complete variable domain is DVKVTQSSRYLVKRTGEKVFLECVQDMDHENMFWYRQDPGLGLRLIYFSYDVKMKEKGDIPEGYSVSREKKERFSLILESASTNQTSMYLCASSRGSGGASNEQFFGPGTRLTVL.

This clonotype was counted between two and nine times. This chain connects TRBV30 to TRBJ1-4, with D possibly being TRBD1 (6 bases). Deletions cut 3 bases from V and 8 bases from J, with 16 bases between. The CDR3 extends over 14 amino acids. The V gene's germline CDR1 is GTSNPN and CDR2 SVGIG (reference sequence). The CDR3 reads CAWRIQGMAEKLFF. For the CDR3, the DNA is TGTGCCTGGAGGATACAGGGAATGGCCGAAAAACTGTTTTTT.

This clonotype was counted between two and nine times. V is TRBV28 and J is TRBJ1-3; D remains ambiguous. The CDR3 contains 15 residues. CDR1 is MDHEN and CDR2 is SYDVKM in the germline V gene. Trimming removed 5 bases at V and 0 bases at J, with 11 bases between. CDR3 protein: CASSPKMSSGNTIYF. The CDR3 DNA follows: TGTGCCAGCAGTCCCAAAATGAGCTCTGGAAACACCATATATTTT.

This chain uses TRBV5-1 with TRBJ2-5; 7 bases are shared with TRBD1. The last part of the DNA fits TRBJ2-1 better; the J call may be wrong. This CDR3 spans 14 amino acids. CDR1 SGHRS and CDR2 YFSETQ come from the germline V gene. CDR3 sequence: CASSLEGALHEQFF. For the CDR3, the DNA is TGCGCCAGCAGCTTGGAGGGGGCCTTACATGAGCAGTTCTTC.

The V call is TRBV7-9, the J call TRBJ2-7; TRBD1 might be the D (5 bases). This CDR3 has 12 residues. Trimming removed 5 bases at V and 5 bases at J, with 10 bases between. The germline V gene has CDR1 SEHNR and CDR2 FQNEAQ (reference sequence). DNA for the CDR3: TGTGCCAGCAGCAGGGGCCGAGACGAGCAGTACTTC. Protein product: CASSRGRDEQYF.

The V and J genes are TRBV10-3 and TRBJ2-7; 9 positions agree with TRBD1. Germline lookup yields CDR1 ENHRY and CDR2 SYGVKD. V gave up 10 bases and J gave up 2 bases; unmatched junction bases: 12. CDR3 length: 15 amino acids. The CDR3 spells CATLGQGTLPYEQYF. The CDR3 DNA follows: TGTGCCACTCTGGGACAGGGAACCCTTCCCTACGAGCAGTACTTC.

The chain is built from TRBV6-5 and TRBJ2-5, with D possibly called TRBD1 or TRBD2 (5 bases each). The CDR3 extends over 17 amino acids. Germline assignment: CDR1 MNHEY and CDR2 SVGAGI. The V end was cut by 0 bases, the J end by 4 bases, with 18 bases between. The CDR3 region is CASSYSLAGRAGETQYF. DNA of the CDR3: TGTGCCAGCAGTTACTCCCTGGCGGGCAGGGCTGGAGAGACCCAGTACTTC.

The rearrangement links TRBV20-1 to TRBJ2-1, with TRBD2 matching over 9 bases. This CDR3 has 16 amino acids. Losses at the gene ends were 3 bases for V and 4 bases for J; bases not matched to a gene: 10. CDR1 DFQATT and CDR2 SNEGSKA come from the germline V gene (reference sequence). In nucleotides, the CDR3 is TGCAGTGCTAGGAGAAACTTAGCGGGAGAATACAATGAGCAGTTCTTC. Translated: CSARRNLAGEYNEQFF.

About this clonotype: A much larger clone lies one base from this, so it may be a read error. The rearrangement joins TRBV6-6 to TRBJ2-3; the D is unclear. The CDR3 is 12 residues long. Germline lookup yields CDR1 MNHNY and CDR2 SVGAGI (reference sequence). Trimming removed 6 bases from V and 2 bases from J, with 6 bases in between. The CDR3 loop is CASSADTDTQYF. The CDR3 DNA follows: TGTGCCAGCAGCGCCGACACAGATACGCAGTATTTT.

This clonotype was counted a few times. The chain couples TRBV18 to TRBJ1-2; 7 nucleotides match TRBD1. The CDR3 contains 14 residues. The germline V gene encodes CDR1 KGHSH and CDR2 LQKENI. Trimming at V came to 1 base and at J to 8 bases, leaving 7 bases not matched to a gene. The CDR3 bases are TGTGCCAGCTCACCACTTACAACAGGGGAGGGCTACACCTTC. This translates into CASSPLTTGEGYTF.